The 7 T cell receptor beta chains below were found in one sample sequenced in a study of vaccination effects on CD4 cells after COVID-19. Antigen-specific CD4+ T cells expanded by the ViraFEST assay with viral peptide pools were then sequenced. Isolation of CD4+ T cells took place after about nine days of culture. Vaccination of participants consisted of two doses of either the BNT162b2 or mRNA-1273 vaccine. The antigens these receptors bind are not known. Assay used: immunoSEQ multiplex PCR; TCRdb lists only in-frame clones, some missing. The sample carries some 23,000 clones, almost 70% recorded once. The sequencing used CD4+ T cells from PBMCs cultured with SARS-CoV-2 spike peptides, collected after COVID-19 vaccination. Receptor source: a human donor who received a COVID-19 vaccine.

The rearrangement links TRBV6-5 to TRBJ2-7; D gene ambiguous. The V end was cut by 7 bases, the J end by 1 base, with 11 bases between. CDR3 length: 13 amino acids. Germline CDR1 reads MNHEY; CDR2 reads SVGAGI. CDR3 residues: CASMPGQSYEQYF. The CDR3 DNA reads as TGTGCCAGCATGCCTGGGCAATCCTACGAGCAGTACTTC.

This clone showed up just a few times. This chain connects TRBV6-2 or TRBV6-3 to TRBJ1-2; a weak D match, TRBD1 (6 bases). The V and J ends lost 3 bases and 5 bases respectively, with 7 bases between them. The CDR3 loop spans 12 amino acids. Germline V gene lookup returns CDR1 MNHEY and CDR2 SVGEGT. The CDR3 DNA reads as TGTGCCAGCAGTTATCAGGGGTATGGCTACACCTTC. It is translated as CASSYQGYGYTF.

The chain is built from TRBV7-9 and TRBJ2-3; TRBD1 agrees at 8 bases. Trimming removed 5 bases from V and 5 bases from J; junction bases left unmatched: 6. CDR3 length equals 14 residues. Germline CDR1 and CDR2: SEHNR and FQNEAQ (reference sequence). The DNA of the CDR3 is TGTGCCAGCAGCACCGGACAGGGCAAAGATACGCAGTATTTT. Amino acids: CASSTGQGKDTQYF.

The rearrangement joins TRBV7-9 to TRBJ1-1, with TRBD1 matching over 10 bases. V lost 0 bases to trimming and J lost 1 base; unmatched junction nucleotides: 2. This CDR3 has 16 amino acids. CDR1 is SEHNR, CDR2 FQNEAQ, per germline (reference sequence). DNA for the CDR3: TGTGCCAGCAGCTTAGCCCGGACAGGGGGGAACACTGAAGCTTTCTTT. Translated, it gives CASSLARTGGNTEAFF. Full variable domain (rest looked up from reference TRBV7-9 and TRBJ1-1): DTGVSQNPRHKITKRGQNVTFRCDPISEHNRLYWYRQTLGQGPEFLTYFQNEAQLEKSRLLSDRFSAERPKGSFSTLEIQRTEQGDSAMYLCASSLARTGGNTEAFFGQGTRLTVV.

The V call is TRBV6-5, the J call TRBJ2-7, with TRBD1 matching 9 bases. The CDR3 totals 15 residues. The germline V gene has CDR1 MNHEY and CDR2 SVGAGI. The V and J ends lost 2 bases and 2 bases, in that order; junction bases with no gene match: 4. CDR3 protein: CASSYRTGDAYEQYF. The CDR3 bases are TGTGCCAGCAGTTACCGGACAGGGGATGCCTACGAGCAGTACTTC.

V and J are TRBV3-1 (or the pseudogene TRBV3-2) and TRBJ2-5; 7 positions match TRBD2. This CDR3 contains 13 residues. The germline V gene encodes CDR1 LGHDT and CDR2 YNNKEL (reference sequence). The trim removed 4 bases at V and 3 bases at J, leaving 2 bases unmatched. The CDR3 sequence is CASSPGLKETQYF. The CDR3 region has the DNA TGTGCCAGCAGCCCGGGACTAAAAGAGACCCAGTACTTC.

DNA of the CDR3: TGTGCCAGCAGTGACGGGCCGGCGGGCGGAGCTTTCTTT. Translating gives CASSDGPAGGAFF. V and J are TRBV6-4 and TRBJ1-1, with no clear D. CDR1 is MRHNA, CDR2 SNTAGT, per germline. This CDR3 comprises 13 residues. V lost 2 bases and J lost 10, with 14 bases in between.